This is a list of T cell receptor beta chains from one sample in a study of breast tumors, draining lymph nodes, adjacent tissues. TCRdb re-derived calls from the multiplex PCR reads in MiXCR, one entry per CDR3 protein. The sample has over 200,000 distinct CDR3 sequences, roughly 32% seen once; the top ten hold about 1.4%. The sequencing sample was made of axillary lymph node tissue. The receptors here all came from a female donor with breast cancer. Some clones in this sample may be carry-over from other donors' samples. Each CDR3 is given with its conserved first and last residue. Fields, in order: CDR3 DNA, CDR3 protein, clone size, V gene, D gene, J gene. The D gene is left open where the match is weak. Size values are once, few and many counts, or a class for expanded clones, and some rows have none.

TGTGCCAGCAGCCGGACTGGCGGGAGTGGGGCAGAGACCCAGTACTTC,CASSRTGGSGAETQYF,-,TRBV2,TRBD2,TRBJ2-5
TGTGCCAGCAGCGCGGGAGCCCCGGGAGGGACCCAGTACTTC,CASSAGAPGGTQYF,many,TRBV7-2,TRBD2,TRBJ2-5
TGTGCCAGCAGCTCGCTTCTAGTGGCTGGGGAGCAGTACTTC,CASSSLLVAGEQYF,-,TRBV7-2,-,TRBJ2-7
TGTGCCAGTAGTCCGTCGTCAGGAGCTGAAGCTTTCTTT,CASSPSSGAEAFF,-,TRBV19,-,TRBJ1-1
TGTGCCAGCAGTCAGACCGGGACAGGGGAATCACCCCTCCACTTT,CASSQTGTGESPLHF,-,TRBV27,TRBD1,TRBJ1-6
TGTGCCAGCAGAACCGGGACTGGCACCGGGGAGCTGTTTTTT,CASRTGTGTGELFF,-,TRBV5-8,-,TRBJ2-2
TGTGCCAGCGTCTGCACCGCCAAAAATGAGCAGTTCTTC,CASVCTAKNEQFF,few,TRBV12-3/TRBV12-4,-,TRBJ2-1
TGTGCCAGCAGCTTAGCGAGAGTCCGGGGACAGGGGCGAGAGACCCAGTACTTC,CASSLARVRGQGRETQYF,once,TRBV7-8,TRBD1,TRBJ2-5
TGTGCCAGCAGCTTAGGGACAGGGGGCTTTGGGTCCAACGTCCTGACTTTC,CASSLGTGGFGSNVLTF,-,TRBV7-3,TRBD1,TRBJ2-6
TGTACCAGCAGCTTAGCGCACCTGGGGCGAGAGACAGATACGCAGTATTTT,CTSSLAHLGRETDTQYF,-,TRBV7-6,-,TRBJ2-3
TGTGCCAGTAGTATACGGACCCCCAGCTACAATGAGCAGTTCTTC,CASSIRTPSYNEQFF,many,TRBV19,-,TRBJ2-1
TGTGCCAGCAGACCCACTAGCGGGAGTAGGGAGACCCAGTACTTC,CASRPTSGSRETQYF,-,TRBV6-6,TRBD2,TRBJ2-5
TGTGCCAGCAGCTCCGGGACAGGGCTCGGCTACACCTTC,CASSSGTGLGYTF,many,TRBV11-3,TRBD1,TRBJ1-2
TGTGCCAGCAGCCAATCAGGGTACATTCAGTACTTC,CASSQSGYIQYF,few,TRBV3-1,-,TRBJ2-4
TGTGCCAGCAGTCGGACAGGGGAGGCCTACGAGCAGTACTTC,CASSRTGEAYEQYF,many,TRBV9,TRBD1,TRBJ2-7
TGTGCCAGCAGAGGACTGACTGAAGCTTTCTTT,CASRGLTEAFF,many,TRBV12-3/TRBV12-4,-,TRBJ1-1
TGCAGTGCTCAGGGGGCGGCTAGCGGGAGTCTCGACGAGCAGTACTTC,CSAQGAASGSLDEQYF,many,TRBV20-1,TRBD2,TRBJ2-7
TGTGCCAGCAGCTTAAAAGCGGCAGAAGCCTACGAGCAGTACTTC,CASSLKAAEAYEQYF,-,TRBV5-4,-,TRBJ2-7
TGTGCCAGCAGCCTAGATCGCACAGGTACGCAGTATTTT,CASSLDRTGTQYF,-,TRBV11-2,-,TRBJ2-3
TGCAGTGCTAGAGATACGGGACTAGCGACAGATACGCAGTATTTT,CSARDTGLATDTQYF,many,TRBV20-1,TRBD2,TRBJ2-3
TGCAGCGTTGAAGTACCCCGGGACAGCTTTAGATCTAACACAGGTACGCAGTATTTT,CSVEVPRDSFRSNTGTQYF,-,TRBV29-1,TRBD1,TRBJ2-3
TGCAGTGCAGCCCGAACAGGATCCGAAGCTTTCTTT,CSAARTGSEAFF,-,TRBV20-1,-,TRBJ1-1
TGCGCCAGCAGCCCGCGGACAGGGGGAAGAATTAATGAAAAACTGTTTTTT,CASSPRTGGRINEKLFF,-,TRBV5-1,TRBD1,TRBJ1-4
TGTGCCTGGAGTGTGGTGCTCAATCAGCCCCAGCATTTT,CAWSVVLNQPQHF,many,TRBV30,-,TRBJ1-5
TGTGCCAGCTCTCTGACCGGGACAGGTGACAATGAGCAGCTCTTC,CASSLTGTGDNEQLF,once,TRBV18,TRBD1,TRBJ2-1
TGTGCCAGCAGTTTGACAGACAGCTATGGCTACACCTTC,CASSLTDSYGYTF,many,TRBV6-5,-,TRBJ1-2
TGTGCCAGCAGCCCTCTAGCGGGTAACACCATATATTTT,CASSPLAGNTIYF,-,TRBV7-9,-,TRBJ1-3